Following are 5 T cell receptor beta chains from one sample sequenced in a study of blood T cell repertoires in COVID-19. TCRdb's table, derived via immunoSEQ multiplex PCR, lists solely in-frame clones and lacks some. Of tens of thousands of clones detected, around four fifths appear once; the ten largest clones hold about 10%. Sequenced: peripheral blood. These receptors were obtained from a woman between 45 and 65 years old with acute or convalescent COVID-19.

J is TRBJ1-1 and V is TRBV6-2 or TRBV6-3; 7 positions agree with TRBD1. Looked up from germline, CDR1 is MNHEY and CDR2 is SVGEGT. V shed 4 bases, J shed 4 bases, and the junction held 6 bases outside the gene matches. The CDR3 runs to 14 residues. The CDR3 region has the DNA TGTGCCAGCAGTTTACAGGGGAGTGGCACTGAAGCTTTCTTT. Protein: CASSLQGSGTEAFF.

The V and J genes are TRBV12-5 and TRBJ2-7, with 8 nucleotides matching TRBD2. CDR1 and CDR2 (germline): LGHNT, FRNRAP. J was trimmed by 10 bases and V by 2 bases; bases with no gene match: 7. The CDR3 sequence is 13 residues long. CDR3 sequence (DNA): TGTGCTAGTGGTTTGTCTGCGCGGGGGGAACAGTACTTC. It specifies CASGLSARGEQYF. Together with reference TRBV12-5 and TRBJ2-7, the CDR3 gives the full variable domain: DARVTQTPRHKVTEMGQEVTMRCQPILGHNTVFWYRQTMMQGLELLAYFRNRAPLDDSGMPKDRFSAEMPDATLATLKIQPSEPRDSAVYFCASGLSARGEQYFGPGTRLTVT.

This clone was seen once. The chain combines TRBV4-1 with TRBJ2-1; D not certain. Germline loops: CDR1 MGHRA, CDR2 YSYEKL. There are 13 residues in the CDR3. Deletions cut 0 bases from V and 12 bases from J, with 12 bases between. The CDR3 coding sequence is TGCGCCAGCAGCCAAGACTGGTTGGGCAGGCAGTTCTTC. It translates to CASSQDWLGRQFF.

The V call is TRBV7-9, the J call TRBJ2-1; TRBD2 aligns across 10 bases. From germline, CDR1 is SEHNR and CDR2 FQNEAQ (reference sequence). The CDR3 length is 16 residues. After removal of 1 base from V and 1 base from J, the junction contained 1 base not matched to a gene. The CDR3 protein is CASSLERGGSYNEQFF. As DNA, the CDR3 is TGTGCCAGCAGCTTAGAGCGGGGGGGGTCCTACAATGAGCAGTTCTTC.

J is TRBJ2-7 and V is TRBV7-2, with 8 bases lining up with TRBD2. The CDR3 loop spans 14 amino acids. Germline lookup yields CDR1 SGHTA and CDR2 FQGNSA. Trimming cost V 4 bases and J 5 bases; bases outside gene matches: 7. The CDR3 sequence: CASSSNGRADEQYF. CDR3 nucleotides: TGTGCCAGCAGCTCTAACGGGAGGGCCGACGAGCAGTACTTC.